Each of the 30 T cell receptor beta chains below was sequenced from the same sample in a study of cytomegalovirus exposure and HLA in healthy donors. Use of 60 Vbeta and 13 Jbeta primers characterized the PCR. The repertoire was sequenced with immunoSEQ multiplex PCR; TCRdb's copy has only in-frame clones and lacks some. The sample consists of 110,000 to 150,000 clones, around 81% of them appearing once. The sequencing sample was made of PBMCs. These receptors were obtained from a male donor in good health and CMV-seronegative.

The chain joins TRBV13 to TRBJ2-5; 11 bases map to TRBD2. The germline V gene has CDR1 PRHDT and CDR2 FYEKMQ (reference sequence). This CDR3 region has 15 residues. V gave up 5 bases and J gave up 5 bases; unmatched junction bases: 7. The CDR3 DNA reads TGTGCCAGCAGCCCGCCTAGCGGGGGGTGGGAGACCCAGTACTTC. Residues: CASSPPSGGWETQYF.

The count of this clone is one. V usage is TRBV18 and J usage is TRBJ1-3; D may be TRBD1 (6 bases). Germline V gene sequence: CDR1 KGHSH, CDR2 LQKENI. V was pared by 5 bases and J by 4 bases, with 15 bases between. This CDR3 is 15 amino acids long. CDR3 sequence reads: CASSSQGFGGNTIYF. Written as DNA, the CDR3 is TGTGCCAGCTCATCTCAGGGGTTCGGGGGAAACACCATATATTTT.

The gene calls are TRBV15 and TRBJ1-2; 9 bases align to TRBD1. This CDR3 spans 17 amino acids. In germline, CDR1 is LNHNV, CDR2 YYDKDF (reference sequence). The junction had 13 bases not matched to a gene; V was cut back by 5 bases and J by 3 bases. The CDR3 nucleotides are TGTGCCACCAGCCCTTCTGTGCGGACAGGGGATTACTATGGCTACACCTTC. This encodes CATSPSVRTGDYYGYTF.

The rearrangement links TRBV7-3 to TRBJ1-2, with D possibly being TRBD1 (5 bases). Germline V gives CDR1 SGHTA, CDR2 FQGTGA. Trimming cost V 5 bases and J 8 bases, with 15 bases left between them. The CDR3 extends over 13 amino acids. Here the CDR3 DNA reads TGTGCCAGCAGCAGACAGCGATTGGAGGGCTACACCTTC. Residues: CASSRQRLEGYTF.

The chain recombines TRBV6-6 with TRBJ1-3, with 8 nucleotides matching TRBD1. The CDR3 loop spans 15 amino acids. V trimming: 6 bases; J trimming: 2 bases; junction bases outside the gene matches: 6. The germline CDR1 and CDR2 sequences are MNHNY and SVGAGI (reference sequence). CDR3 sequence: CASRTRTGTGNTIYF. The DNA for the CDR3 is TGTGCCAGCAGAACGCGGACAGGGACTGGAAACACCATATATTTT.

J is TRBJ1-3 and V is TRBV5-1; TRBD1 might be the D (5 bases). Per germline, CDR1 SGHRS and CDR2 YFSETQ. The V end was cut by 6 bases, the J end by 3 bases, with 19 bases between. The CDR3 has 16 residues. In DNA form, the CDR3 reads TGCGCCAGCACCTCCGGTGGGGCATCGTTTGGAAACACCATATATTTT. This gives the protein CASTSGGASFGNTIYF. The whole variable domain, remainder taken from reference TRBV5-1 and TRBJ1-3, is KAGVTQTPRYLIKTRGQQVTLSCSPISGHRSVSWYQQTPGQGLQFLFEYFSETQRNKGNFPGRFSGRQFSNSRSEMNVSTLELGDSALYLCASTSGGASFGNTIYFGEGSWLTVV.

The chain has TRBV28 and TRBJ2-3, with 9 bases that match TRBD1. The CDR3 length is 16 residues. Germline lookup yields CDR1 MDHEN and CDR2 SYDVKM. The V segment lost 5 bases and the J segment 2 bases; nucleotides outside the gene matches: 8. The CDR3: CASSVTGTGNTDTQYF. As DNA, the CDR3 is TGTGCCAGCAGTGTGACCGGGACAGGGAACACAGATACGCAGTATTTT.

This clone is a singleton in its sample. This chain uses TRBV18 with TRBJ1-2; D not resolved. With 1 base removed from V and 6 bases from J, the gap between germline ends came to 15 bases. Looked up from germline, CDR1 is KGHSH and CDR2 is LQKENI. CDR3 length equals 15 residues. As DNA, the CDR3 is TGTGCCAGCTCACCACTAAGAGATGGGGAGAATGGCTACACCTTC. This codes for CASSPLRDGENGYTF.

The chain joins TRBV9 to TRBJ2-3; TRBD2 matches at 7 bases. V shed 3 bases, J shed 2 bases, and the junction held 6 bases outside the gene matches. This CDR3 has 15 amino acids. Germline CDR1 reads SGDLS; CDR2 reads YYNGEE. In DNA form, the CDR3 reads TGTGCCAGCAGCGGACAAGCGGGGATCACAGATACGCAGTATTTT. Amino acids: CASSGQAGITDTQYF.

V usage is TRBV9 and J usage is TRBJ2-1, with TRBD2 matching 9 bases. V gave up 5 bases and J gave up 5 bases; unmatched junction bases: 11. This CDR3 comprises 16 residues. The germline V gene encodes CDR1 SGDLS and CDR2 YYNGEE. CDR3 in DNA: TGTGCCAGCAGTCTACGTCGCGGGGGGGCCGACAATGAGCAGTTCTTC. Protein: CASSLRRGGADNEQFF.

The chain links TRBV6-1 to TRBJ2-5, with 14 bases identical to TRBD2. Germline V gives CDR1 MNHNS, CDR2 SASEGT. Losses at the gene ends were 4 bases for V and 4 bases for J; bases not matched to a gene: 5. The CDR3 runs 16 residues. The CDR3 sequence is CASSAGTSGGGETQYF. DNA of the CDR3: TGTGCCAGCAGTGCTGGGACTAGCGGGGGTGGAGAGACCCAGTACTTC.

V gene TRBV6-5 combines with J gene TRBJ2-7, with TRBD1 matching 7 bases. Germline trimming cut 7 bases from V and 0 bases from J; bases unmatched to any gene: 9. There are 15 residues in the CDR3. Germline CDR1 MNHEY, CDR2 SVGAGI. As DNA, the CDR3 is TGTGCCAGCACCCGAGGGGGCAGGAGCTCCTACGAGCAGTACTTC. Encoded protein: CASTRGGRSSYEQYF.

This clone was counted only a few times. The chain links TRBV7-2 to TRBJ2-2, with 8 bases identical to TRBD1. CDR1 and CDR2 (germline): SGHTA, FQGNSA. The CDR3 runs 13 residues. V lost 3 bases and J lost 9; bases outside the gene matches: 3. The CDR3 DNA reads TGTGCCAGCAGCTTGGGACAGGCCCGGGAGCTGTTTTTT. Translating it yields CASSLGQARELFF. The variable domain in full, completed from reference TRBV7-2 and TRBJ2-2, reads GAGVSQSPSNKVTEKGKDVELRCDPISGHTALYWYRQSLGQGLEFLIYFQGNSAPDKSGLPSDRFSAERTGGSVSTLTIQRTQQEDSAVYLCASSLGQARELFFGEGSRLTVL.

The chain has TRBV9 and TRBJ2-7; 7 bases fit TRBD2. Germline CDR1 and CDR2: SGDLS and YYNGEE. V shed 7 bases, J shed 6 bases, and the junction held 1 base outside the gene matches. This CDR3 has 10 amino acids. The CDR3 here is CASAGVEQYF. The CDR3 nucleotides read TGTGCCAGCGCGGGGGTCGAGCAGTACTTC.

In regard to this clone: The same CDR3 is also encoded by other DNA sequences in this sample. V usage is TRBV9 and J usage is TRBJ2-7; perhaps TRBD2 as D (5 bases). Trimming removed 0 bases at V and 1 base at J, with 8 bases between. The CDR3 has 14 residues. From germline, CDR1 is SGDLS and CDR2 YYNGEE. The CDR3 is CASSVGGSSYEQYF. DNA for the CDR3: TGTGCCAGCAGCGTAGGAGGGTCTTCCTACGAGCAGTACTTC.

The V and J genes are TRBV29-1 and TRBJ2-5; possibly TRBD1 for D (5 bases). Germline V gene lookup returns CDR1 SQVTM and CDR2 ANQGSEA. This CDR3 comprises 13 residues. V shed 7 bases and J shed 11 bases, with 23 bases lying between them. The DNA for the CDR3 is TGCAGCGCCGTAAGGGGTTCCCGTTTGGGGCAGTACTTC. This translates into CSAVRGSRLGQYF.

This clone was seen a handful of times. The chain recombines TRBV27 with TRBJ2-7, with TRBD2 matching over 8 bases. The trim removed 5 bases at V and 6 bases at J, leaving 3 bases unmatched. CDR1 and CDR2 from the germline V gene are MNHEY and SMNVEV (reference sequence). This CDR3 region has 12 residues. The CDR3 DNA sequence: TGTGCCAGCAGTAGCGGGAGCCCCGAGCAGTACTTC. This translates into CASSSGSPEQYF.

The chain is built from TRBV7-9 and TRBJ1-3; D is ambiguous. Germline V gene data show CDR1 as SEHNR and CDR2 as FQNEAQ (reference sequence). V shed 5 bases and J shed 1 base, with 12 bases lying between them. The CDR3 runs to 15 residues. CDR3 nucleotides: TGTGCCAGCAGCATTATCGGGAGATCTGGAAACACCATATATTTT. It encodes CASSIIGRSGNTIYF.

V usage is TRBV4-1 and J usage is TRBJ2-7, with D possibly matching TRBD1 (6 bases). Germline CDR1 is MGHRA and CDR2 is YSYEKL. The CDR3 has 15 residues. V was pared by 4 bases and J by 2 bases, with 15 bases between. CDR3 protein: CASSPRQPGAYEQYF. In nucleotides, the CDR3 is TGCGCCAGCAGCCCCCGACAACCAGGGGCCTACGAGCAGTACTTC.

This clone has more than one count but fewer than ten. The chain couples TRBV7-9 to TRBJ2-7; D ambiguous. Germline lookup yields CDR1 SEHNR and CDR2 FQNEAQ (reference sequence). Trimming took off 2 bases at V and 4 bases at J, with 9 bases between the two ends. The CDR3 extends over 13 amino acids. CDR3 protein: CASSLPGVYEQYF. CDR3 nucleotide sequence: TGTGCCAGCAGCTTACCAGGCGTTTACGAGCAGTACTTC. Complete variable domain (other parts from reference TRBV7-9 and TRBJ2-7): DTGVSQNPRHKITKRGQNVTFRCDPISEHNRLYWYRQTLGQGPEFLTYFQNEAQLEKSRLLSDRFSAERPKGSFSTLEIQRTEQGDSAMYLCASSLPGVYEQYFGPGTRLTVT.

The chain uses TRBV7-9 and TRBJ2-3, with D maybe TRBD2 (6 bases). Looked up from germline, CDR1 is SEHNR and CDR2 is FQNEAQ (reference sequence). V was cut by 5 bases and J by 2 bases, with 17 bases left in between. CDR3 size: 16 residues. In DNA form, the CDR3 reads TGTGCCAGCAGCACAAGACTAGTGCTATCCACAGATACGCAGTATTTT. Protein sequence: CASSTRLVLSTDTQYF. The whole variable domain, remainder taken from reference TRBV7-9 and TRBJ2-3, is DTGVSQNPRHKITKRGQNVTFRCDPISEHNRLYWYRQTLGQGPEFLTYFQNEAQLEKSRLLSDRFSAERPKGSFSTLEIQRTEQGDSAMYLCASSTRLVLSTDTQYFGPGTRLTVL.

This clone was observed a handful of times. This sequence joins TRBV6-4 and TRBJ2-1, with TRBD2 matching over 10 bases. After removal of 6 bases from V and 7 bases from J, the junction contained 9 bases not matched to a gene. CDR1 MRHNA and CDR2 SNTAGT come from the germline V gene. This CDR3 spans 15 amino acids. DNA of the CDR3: TGTGCCAGCAGGCCTCTAGCGGGAGAGTCGAATGAGCAGTTCTTC. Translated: CASRPLAGESNEQFF.

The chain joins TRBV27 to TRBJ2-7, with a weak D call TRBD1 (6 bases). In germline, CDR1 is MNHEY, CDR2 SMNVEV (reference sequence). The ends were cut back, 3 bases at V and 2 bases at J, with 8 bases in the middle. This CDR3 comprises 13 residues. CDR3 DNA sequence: TGTGCCAGCAGTTTCCCAGGGGCCTACGAGCAGTACTTC. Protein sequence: CASSFPGAYEQYF.

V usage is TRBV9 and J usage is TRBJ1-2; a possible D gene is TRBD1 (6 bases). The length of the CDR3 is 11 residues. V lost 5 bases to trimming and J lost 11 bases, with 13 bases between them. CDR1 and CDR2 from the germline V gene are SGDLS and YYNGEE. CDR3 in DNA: TGTGCCAGCAGGGACAGTAGGGTTTACACCTTC. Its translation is CASRDSRVYTF.

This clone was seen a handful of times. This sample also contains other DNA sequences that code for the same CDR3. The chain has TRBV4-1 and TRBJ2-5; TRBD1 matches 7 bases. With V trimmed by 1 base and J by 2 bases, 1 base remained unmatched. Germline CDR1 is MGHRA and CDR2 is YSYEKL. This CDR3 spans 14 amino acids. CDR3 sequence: CASSQGTGQETQYF. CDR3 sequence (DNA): TGCGCCAGCAGCCAAGGGACAGGACAAGAGACCCAGTACTTC.

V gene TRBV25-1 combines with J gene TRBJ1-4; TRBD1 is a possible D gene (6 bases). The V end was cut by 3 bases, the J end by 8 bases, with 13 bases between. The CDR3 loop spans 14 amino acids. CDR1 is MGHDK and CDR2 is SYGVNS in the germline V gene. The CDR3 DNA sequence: TGTGCCAGCAGTGACGCCAGGGGAGGGGAAAAACTGTTTTTT. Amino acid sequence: CASSDARGGEKLFF.

Here the CDR3 reads CASSSLGLAGQETQYF. Here the CDR3 DNA reads TGTGCCAGCAGCTCCCTCGGACTAGCGGGGCAAGAGACCCAGTACTTC. V is TRBV13 and J is TRBJ2-5; 12 nucleotides match TRBD2. The germline gives CDR1 PRHDT, CDR2 FYEKMQ (reference sequence). The CDR3 is 16 residues long. V lost 4 bases, J lost 2 bases, and 5 bases stayed unmatched.

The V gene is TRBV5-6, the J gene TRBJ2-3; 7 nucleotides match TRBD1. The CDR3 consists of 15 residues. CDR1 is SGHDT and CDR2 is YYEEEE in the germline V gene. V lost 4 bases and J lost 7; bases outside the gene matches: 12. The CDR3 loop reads CASSLEGAIWNTQYF. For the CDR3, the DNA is TGTGCCAGCAGCCTCGAGGGGGCTATATGGAATACGCAGTATTTT.

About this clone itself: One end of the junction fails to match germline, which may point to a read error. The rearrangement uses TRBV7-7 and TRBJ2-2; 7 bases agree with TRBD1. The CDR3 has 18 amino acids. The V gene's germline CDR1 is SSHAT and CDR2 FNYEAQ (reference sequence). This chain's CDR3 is CASSPLGALDRDAGELFF. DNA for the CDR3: TGTGCTAGCAGCCCCTTGGGGGCACTAGACAGGGACGCCGGGGAGCTGTTTTTT.

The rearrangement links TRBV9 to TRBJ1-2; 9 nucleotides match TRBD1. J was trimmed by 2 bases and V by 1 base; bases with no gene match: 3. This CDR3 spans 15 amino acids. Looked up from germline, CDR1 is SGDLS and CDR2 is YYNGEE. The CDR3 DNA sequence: TGTGCCAGCAGCGTACAGACAGGGGGGAACTATGGCTACACCTTC. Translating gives CASSVQTGGNYGYTF.